What follows describes a single T cell receptor (beta chain). The repertoire was sequenced with immunoSEQ multiplex PCR; TCRdb's copy has only in-frame clones and lacks some. The data hold more than 140,000 clones, with 90% to 95% observed a single time. This sample is drawn from a study of control samples from healthy donors and cancer patients. The CDR3 contains 19 residues. V lost 5 bases, J lost 1 base, and 24 bases lay in between. The germline V gene encodes CDR1 WNHNN and CDR2 SYGVQD (reference sequence). V and J are TRBV10-1 and TRBJ1-5; D remains unclear. The specimen was blood. This clonotype was sampled from a man between 40 and 49 years old in good health. This chain's CDR3 is CASSPTLTQFLGSNQPQHF. The CDR3 region has the DNA TGCGCCAGCAGTCCCACTCTGACACAATTCCTAGGAAGCAATCAGCCCCAGCATTTT.